The rows below give T cell receptor beta chains drawn from one sample of a study of somatic reversion in DOCK8 deficiency. TCRdb independently ran MiXCR on the multiplex PCR reads; one entry per CDR3 protein. The sample gives some 2,500 distinct CDR3 sequences, around a quarter of which show up once; over 7.5% is in the top ten. The sample comprised peripheral blood. The receptors derive from a human donor in good health. Both conserved end residues are part of each CDR3. A D gene is named only where the DNA matches it firmly. Size is stated as once, few or many counts, or a class when the clone is expanded.

clone_size j_call v_call d_call cdr3_nt cdr3_aa
medium-sized TRBJ1-2 TRBV19 - TGTGCCAGTAGTATAAACGGGATGGACTTAGGCTACACCTTC CASSINGMDLGYTF
medium-sized TRBJ2-7 TRBV19 - TGTGCCAGTAGTATCTCGGCCAACTACGAGCAGTACTTC CASSISANYEQYF
few TRBJ2-7 TRBV20-1 TRBD1 TGCAGTGCTAGAGATTTGGGACAGGTACCCTACGAGCAGTACTTC CSARDLGQVPYEQYF
few TRBJ2-5 TRBV6-6 - TGTGCCAGCAGTTCCTGGCGGCGCAGTAAAGAGACCCAGTACTTC CASSSWRRSKETQYF
few TRBJ1-1 TRBV10-2 - TGCGGGCACAGCGCACACGTGAACACTGAAGCTTTCTTT CGHSAHVNTEAFF
medium-sized TRBJ2-7 TRBV11-2 - TGTGCCAGCAGCTTATATCGGGGGCCCTGGAAGCAGTACTTC CASSLYRGPWKQYF